These T cell receptor beta chains were read from a single sample in a study of siplizumab effects on memory and regulatory T cells. Clones were read by immunoSEQ multiplex PCR, and TCRdb kept only the in-frame ones, dropping some. The table has tens of thousands of clones, roughly 90% seen once. The sample comprised naive CD4+ T cells sorted from blood. The receptors come from a human donor in good health. Each CDR3 is given with its conserved first and last residue. The order of the fields is J gene, V gene, D gene, CDR3 length, clone size, CDR3 DNA, CDR3 protein. A D gene is named only where the DNA matches it firmly. Clone size appears in some rows only: once, few, many, or a class for an expanded clone.

TRBJ1-1 | TRBV18 | NA | 15 | NA | TGTGCCAGCTCGCCAGGGGTCGGTGGCGGCACTGAAGCTTTCTTT | CASSPGVGGGTEAFF
TRBJ1-2 | TRBV10-3 | NA | 15 | NA | TGTGCCATCAGTGAGGTCGCGACAGCGGCCTATGGCTACACCTTC | CAISEVATAAYGYTF
TRBJ2-7 | TRBV7-9 | NA | 14 | NA | TGTGCCAGCAGCCCTACTAGATCGGATGGCGAGCAGTACTTC | CASSPTRSDGEQYF
TRBJ1-1 | TRBV7-9 | NA | 14 | few | TGTGCCAGCAGCTCTAAGACCGGGGACACTGAAGCTTTCTTT | CASSSKTGDTEAFF
TRBJ2-2 | TRBV7-3 | NA | 15 | NA | TGTGCCAGCAGCTCCGGGACCCCGAGGACCGGGGAGCTGTTTTTT | CASSSGTPRTGELFF
TRBJ2-2 | TRBV11-3 | NA | 14 | NA | TGTGCCAGCAGCCTCGACGGGAACACCGGGGAGCTGTTTTTT | CASSLDGNTGELFF
TRBJ2-5 | TRBV18 | TRBD1 | 13 | NA | TGTGCCAGCTCACGAGGGACAGAAGAGACCCAGTACTTC | CASSRGTEETQYF
TRBJ2-1 | TRBV6-5 | NA | 11 | NA | TGTGCCAGCAGTGCTATGGGTGAGCAGTTCTTC | CASSAMGEQFF
TRBJ1-2 | TRBV19 | TRBD1 | 14 | NA | TGTGCCAGTAGTCGGGACAGCCGCTTCTATGGCTACACCTTC | CASSRDSRFYGYTF
TRBJ2-7 | TRBV4-1 | NA | 15 | NA | TGCGCCAGCAGCCAAGGGCAGGGTAGCCCCTACGAGCAGTACTTC | CASSQGQGSPYEQYF
TRBJ2-5 | TRBV5-4 | TRBD2 | 17 | NA | TGTGCCAGCAGCTCGGGACTAGCGGGGACTCCAAAGGAGACCCAGTACTTC | CASSSGLAGTPKETQYF
TRBJ2-4 | TRBV21-1 | NA | 14 | NA | TGTGCCAGCAACTCGACAGGACATGGAAACATTCAGTACTTC | CASNSTGHGNIQYF
TRBJ1-1 | TRBV29-1 | TRBD1 | 13 | NA | TGCAGCGTTTTAACAGGGGGCTTCACTGAAGCTTTCTTT | CSVLTGGFTEAFF
TRBJ2-3 | TRBV7-9 | TRBD1 | 15 | once | TGTGCCAGCAGCGACACAGGGGAAAGCACAGATACGCAGTATTTT | CASSDTGESTDTQYF
TRBJ1-1 | TRBV19 | TRBD1 | 14 | NA | TGTGCCAGTAGTTCTACAGGGGGACGCACTGAAGCTTTCTTT | CASSSTGGRTEAFF
TRBJ1-2 | TRBV15 | NA | 13 | NA | TGTGCCACCAGCAGAGATAGGTTATATGGCTACACCTTC | CATSRDRLYGYTF
TRBJ2-1 | TRBV19 | TRBD2 | 13 | once | TGTGCCAGTATCGGCGGGAGGCTGGATGAGCAGTTCTTC | CASIGGRLDEQFF
TRBJ2-5 | TRBV5-1 | NA | 13 | once | TGCGCCAGCAGCTCTAGGGATCAAGAGACCCAGTACTTC | CASSSRDQETQYF
TRBJ1-1 | TRBV6-1 | TRBD1 | 15 | NA | TGTGCCAGCAGCACCCGGGACAGGGGTTACACTGAAGCTTTCTTT | CASSTRDRGYTEAFF
TRBJ1-6 | TRBV5-6 | NA | 19 | NA | TGTGCCAGCAGCTTGCAAGCTGCGGCGGCCAGCTCCTATAATTCACCCCTCCACTTT | CASSLQAAAASSYNSPLHF
TRBJ1-6 | TRBV10-3 | NA | 14 | NA | TGTGCCATCACCAGTCAAGCCGGAGGTCAGGCCCTCCACTTT | CAITSQAGGQALHF
TRBJ2-1 | TRBV19 | TRBD2 | 18 | NA | TGTGCCAGTAGTATACATAGCGGGGGGCTATCCAGATATAATGAGCAGTTCTTC | CASSIHSGGLSRYNEQFF
TRBJ2-2 | TRBV5-4 | TRBD1 | 15 | NA | TGTGCCAGCAGCCCCTCGAGGGGGCGGACCGGGGAGCTGTTTTTT | CASSPSRGRTGELFF
TRBJ2-1 | TRBV7-3 | NA | 14 | once | TGTGCCAGCAGCCGTACACTAGCTTCCAATGAGCAGTTCTTC | CASSRTLASNEQFF
TRBJ1-5 | TRBV2 | NA | 14 | few | TGTGCCAGCAGTGTACAGGCGGACCCTACGCCCCAGCATTTT | CASSVQADPTPQHF
TRBJ2-6 | TRBV6-1 | NA | 15 | NA | TGTGCCAGCAGTGAAGGGCCCGCGGGGGCCAACGTCCTGACTTTC | CASSEGPAGANVLTF
TRBJ2-7 | TRBV2 | NA | 12 | NA | TGTGCCAGCAGTGAAGGCAGGGGCGAGCAGTACTTC | CASSEGRGEQYF
TRBJ1-1 | TRBV5-1 | NA | 15 | NA | TGCGCCAGCAGCTTGGGGTCCAGGTTGAACACTGAAGCTTTCTTT | CASSLGSRLNTEAFF
TRBJ2-5 | TRBV2 | TRBD2 | 16 | NA | TGTGCCAGCAGTGAATCGGCACTAGCGGGACGAGAGACCCAGTACTTC | CASSESALAGRETQYF
TRBJ2-7 | TRBV27 | TRBD1 | 15 | NA | TGTGCCAGCAGTTCCCCCTCCAGGGGGCAATACGAGCAGTACTTC | CASSSPSRGQYEQYF
TRBJ2-5 | TRBV5-1 | TRBD2 | 19 | NA | TGCGCCAGCAGCTTGGCCCCCGGACTAGCGGGGGGTGATCAAGAGACCCAGTACTTC | CASSLAPGLAGGDQETQYF
TRBJ1-1 | TRBV5-1 | NA | 13 | NA | TGCGCCAGCAGCATTGAAGGGTCCCCGGGAGCTTTCTTT | CASSIEGSPGAFF
TRBJ2-4 | TRBV2 | NA | 15 | NA | TGTGCCAGCAGTGACTCGGTTTACGGCAAAAACATTCAGTACTTC | CASSDSVYGKNIQYF
TRBJ2-1 | TRBV30 | NA | 13 | NA | TGTGCCTGGAGTGCATCGGGCAAGAATGAGCAGTTCTTC | CAWSASGKNEQFF
TRBJ1-1 | TRBV19 | NA | 13 | few | TGTGCCAGTAGTATCGTGGGGCAGGCTGAAGCTTTCTTT | CASSIVGQAEAFF
TRBJ1-5 | TRBV2 | TRBD1 | 14 | NA | TGTGCCAGCAGTTCGGGACAGGGAAATCAGCCCCAGCATTTT | CASSSGQGNQPQHF
TRBJ1-4 | TRBV2 | NA | 14 | NA | TGTGCCAGCAGTGAGGGAATCTCGTATGAAAAACTGTTTTTT | CASSEGISYEKLFF
TRBJ1-5 | TRBV18 | NA | 16 | NA | TGTGCCAGCTCACGGGATCAGGGCCGTAGCAATCAGCCCCAGCATTTT | CASSRDQGRSNQPQHF
TRBJ1-1 | TRBV11-2 | NA | 16 | once | TGTGCCAGCAGCCAAAGGCATGGGGGCGCAGCCACTGAAGCTTTCTTT | CASSQRHGGAATEAFF
TRBJ1-4 | TRBV30 | TRBD1 | 17 | NA | TGTGCCTGGAGTCCCCAGGGGGCCTTAGCGACTAATGAAAAACTGTTTTTT | CAWSPQGALATNEKLFF
TRBJ2-4 | TRBV9 | NA | 18 | NA | TGTGCCAGCAGCGTAGGTGGCAGCGGTGGACTAGCCAAAAACATTCAGTACTTC | CASSVGGSGGLAKNIQYF
TRBJ2-2 | TRBV4-1 | TRBD1 | 15 | NA | TGCGCCAGCAGCCAAGCCGGGACAGGTACCGGGGAGCTGTTTTTT | CASSQAGTGTGELFF
TRBJ2-7 | TRBV27 | NA | 14 | few | TGTGCCAGCAGTGGGCGCGAGGTCAGTAATGAGCAGTACTTC | CASSGREVSNEQYF
TRBJ2-3 | TRBV11-2 | NA | 15 | NA | TGTGCCAGCAGCTTTGTTGGTAAAGGCACAGATACGCAGTATTTT | CASSFVGKGTDTQYF
TRBJ1-2 | TRBV27 | NA | 14 | NA | TGTGCCAGCAGCATCTCCGGGACGCCTGGGAGCTACACCTTC | CASSISGTPGSYTF
TRBJ2-1 | TRBV7-6 | TRBD2 | 15 | once | TGTGCCAGCAGCTTAGATCAGCGGGACTACAATGAGCAGTTCTTC | CASSLDQRDYNEQFF